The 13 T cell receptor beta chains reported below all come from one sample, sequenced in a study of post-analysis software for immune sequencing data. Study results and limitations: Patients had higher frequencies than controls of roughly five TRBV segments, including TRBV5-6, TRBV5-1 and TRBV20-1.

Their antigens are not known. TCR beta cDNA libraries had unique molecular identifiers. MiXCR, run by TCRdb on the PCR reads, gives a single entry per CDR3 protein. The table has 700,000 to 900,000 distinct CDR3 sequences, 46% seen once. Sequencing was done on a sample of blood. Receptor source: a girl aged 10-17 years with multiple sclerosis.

The CDR3 sequence: CASEDWQGGPGANVLTF. In nucleotides, the CDR3 is TGTGCCAGCGAGGATTGGCAGGGGGGCCCTGGGGCCAACGTCCTGACTTTC. The chain couples TRBV6-1 to TRBJ2-6; the D gene is possibly TRBD1 (7 bases). The CDR3 is 17 amino acids. V was cut by 8 bases and J by 2 bases, with 19 bases left in between. Germline values: CDR1 MNHNS, CDR2 SASEGT.

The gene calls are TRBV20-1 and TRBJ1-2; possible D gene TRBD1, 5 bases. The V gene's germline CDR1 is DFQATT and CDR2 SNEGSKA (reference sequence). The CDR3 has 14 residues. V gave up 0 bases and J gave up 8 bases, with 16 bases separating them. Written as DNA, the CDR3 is TGCAGTGCTAGAGACCTCGGGACCTTAGGGGGCTACACCTTC. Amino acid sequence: CSARDLGTLGGYTF.

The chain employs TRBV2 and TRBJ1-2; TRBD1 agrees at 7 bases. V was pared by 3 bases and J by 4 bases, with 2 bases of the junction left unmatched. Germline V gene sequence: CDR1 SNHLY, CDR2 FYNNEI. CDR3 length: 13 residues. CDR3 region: CASSDRGVYGYTF. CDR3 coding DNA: TGTGCCAGCAGTGACAGGGGGGTCTATGGCTACACCTTC.

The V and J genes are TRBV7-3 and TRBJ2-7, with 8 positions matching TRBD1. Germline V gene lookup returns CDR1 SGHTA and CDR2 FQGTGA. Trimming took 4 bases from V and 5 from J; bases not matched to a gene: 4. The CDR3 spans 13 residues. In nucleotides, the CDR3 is TGTGCCAGCAGCTCGGACAGGGAACACGAGCAGTACTTC. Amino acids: CASSSDREHEQYF.

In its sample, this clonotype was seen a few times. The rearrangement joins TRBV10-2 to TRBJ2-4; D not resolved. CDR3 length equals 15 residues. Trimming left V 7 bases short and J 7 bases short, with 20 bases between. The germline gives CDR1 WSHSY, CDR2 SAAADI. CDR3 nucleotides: TGCGCCAGCACCACATCTATAGGGTATAGGAACATTCAGTACTTC. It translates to CASTTSIGYRNIQYF.

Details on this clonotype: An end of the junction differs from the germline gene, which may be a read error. Here the CDR3 DNA reads TGTGCCAGCAGTCGACTAGCGGAAGGGTTCTCCTTCAATGAGCAGTTCTTC. Translation: CASSRLAEGFSFNEQFF. The chain joins TRBV2 to TRBJ2-1; 9 bases align to TRBD2. CDR1 is SNHLY and CDR2 is FYNNEI in the germline V gene. The CDR3 is 17 residues long.

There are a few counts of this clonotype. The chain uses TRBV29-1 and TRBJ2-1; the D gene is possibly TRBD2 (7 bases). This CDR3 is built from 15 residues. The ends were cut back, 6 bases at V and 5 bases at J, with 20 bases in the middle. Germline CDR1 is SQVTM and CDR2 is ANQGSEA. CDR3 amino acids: CSVRGRGGLNNEQFF. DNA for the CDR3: TGCAGCGTGAGGGGGAGGGGAGGTCTCAACAATGAGCAGTTCTTC.

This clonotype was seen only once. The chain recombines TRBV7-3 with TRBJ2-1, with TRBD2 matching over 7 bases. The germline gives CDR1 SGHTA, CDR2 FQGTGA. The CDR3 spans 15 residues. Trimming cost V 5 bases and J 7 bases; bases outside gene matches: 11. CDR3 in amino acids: CASSPEERGRNEQFF. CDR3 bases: TGTGCCAGCAGCCCTGAGGAGCGGGGTCGGAATGAGCAGTTCTTC.

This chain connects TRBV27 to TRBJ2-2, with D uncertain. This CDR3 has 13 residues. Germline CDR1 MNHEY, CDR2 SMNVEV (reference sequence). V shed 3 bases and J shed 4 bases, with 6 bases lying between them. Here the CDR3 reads CASSLALTGELFF. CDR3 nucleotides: TGTGCCAGCAGTTTGGCTCTCACCGGGGAGCTGTTTTTT.

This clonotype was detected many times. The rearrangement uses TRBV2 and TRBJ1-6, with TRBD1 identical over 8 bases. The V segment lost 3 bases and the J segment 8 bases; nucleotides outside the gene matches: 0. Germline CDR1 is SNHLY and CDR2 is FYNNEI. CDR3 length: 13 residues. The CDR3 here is CASSEDRDSPLHF. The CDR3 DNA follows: TGTGCCAGCAGTGAGGACAGGGATTCACCCCTCCACTTT.

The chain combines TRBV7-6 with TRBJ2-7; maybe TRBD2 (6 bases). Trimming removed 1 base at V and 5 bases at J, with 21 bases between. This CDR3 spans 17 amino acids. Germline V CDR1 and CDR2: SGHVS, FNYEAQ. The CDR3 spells CASSLVSGLGGNHEQYF. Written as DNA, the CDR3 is TGTGCCAGCAGCTTAGTATCAGGTCTGGGGGGAAACCACGAGCAGTACTTC. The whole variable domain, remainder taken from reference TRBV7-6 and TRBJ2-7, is GAGVSQSPRYKVTKRGQDVALRCDPISGHVSLYWYRQALGQGPEFLTYFNYEAQQDKSGLPNDRFSAERPEGSISTLTIQRTEQRDSAMYRCASSLVSGLGGNHEQYFGPGTRLTVT.

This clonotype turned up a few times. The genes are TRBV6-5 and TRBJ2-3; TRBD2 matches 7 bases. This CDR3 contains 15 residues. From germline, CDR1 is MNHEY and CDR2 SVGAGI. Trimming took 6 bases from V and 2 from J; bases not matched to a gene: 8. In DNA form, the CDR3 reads TGTGCCAGCAGCCCACTAGCGACAATCACAGATACGCAGTATTTT. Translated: CASSPLATITDTQYF.

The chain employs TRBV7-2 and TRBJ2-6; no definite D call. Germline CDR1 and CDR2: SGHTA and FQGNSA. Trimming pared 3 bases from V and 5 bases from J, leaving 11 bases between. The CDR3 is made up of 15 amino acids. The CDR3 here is CASSLSPLWANVLTF. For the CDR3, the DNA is TGTGCCAGCAGCTTGTCCCCCCTCTGGGCCAACGTCCTGACTTTC.